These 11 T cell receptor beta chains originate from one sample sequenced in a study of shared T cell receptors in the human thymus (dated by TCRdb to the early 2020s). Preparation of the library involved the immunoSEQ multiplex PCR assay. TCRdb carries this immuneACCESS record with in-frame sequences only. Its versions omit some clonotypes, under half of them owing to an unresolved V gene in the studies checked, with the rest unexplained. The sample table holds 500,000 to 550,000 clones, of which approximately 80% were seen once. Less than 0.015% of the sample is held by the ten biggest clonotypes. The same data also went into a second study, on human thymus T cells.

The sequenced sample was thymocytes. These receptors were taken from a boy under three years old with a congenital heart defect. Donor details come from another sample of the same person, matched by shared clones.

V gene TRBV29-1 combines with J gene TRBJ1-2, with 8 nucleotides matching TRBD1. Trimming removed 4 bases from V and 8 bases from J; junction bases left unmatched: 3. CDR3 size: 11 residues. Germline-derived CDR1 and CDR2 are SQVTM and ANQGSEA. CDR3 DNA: TGCAGCGTTGGGACAGGGAGCGGCTACACCTTC. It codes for CSVGTGSGYTF.

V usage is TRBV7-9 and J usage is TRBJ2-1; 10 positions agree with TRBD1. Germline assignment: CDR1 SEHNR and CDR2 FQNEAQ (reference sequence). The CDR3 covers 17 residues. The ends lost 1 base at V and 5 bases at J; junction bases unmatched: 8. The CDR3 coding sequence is TGTGCCAGCAGCTTAGAAGAAGGACAGGGGGGGCACAATGAGCAGTTCTTC. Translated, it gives CASSLEEGQGGHNEQFF.

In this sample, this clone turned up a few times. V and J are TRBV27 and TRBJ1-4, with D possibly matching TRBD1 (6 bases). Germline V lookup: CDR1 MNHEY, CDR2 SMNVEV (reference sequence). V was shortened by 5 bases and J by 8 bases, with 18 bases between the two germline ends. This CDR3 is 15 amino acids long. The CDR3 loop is CASSLTTGIGEKLFF. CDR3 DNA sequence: TGTGCCAGCAGTCTCACGACAGGAATAGGGGAAAAACTGTTTTTT. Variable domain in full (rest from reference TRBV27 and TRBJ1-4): EAQVTQNPRYLITVTGKKLTVTCSQNMNHEYMSWYRQDPGLGLRQIYYSMNVEVTDKGDVPEGYKVSRKEKRNFPLILESPSPNQTSLYFCASSLTTGIGEKLFFGSGTQLSVL.

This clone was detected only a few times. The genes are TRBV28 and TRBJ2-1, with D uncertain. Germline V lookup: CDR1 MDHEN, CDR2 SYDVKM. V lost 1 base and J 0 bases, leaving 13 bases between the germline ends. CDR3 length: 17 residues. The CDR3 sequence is CASSLLVQASSYNEQFF. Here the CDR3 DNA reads TGTGCCAGCAGTTTATTGGTCCAGGCGAGCTCCTACAATGAGCAGTTCTTC.

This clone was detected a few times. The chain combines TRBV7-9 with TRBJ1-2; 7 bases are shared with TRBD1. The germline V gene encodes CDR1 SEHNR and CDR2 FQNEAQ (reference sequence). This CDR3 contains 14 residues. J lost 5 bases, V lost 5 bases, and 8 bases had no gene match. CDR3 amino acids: CASSPTQGPYGYTF. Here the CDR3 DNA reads TGTGCCAGCAGCCCAACACAGGGGCCTTATGGCTACACCTTC.

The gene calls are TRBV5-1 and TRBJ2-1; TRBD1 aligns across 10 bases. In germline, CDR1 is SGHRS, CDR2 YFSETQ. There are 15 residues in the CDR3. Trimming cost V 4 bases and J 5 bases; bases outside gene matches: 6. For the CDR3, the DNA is TGCGCCAGCAGCATGGGACAGGGGAAGAACAATGAGCAGTTCTTC. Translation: CASSMGQGKNNEQFF.

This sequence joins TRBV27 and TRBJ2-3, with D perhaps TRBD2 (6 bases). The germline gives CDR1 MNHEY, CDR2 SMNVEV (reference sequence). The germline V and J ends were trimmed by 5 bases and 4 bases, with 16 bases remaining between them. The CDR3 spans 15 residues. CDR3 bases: TGTGCCAGCAGTGTAGCGGTTCTCAGGGCAGATACGCAGTATTTT. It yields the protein CASSVAVLRADTQYF.

The CDR3 region has the DNA TGTGCCAGCAGCCTTAAAAGACCGGGCCCTCTGGGGCTAGCGGGATGCGAGCAGTACTTC. It codes for CASSLKRPGPLGLAGCEQYF. The V call is TRBV14, the J call TRBJ2-7; 9 bases map to TRBD2. The V and J ends lost 4 bases and 6 bases, in that order; junction bases with no gene match: 25. The germline V gene has CDR1 SGHDN and CDR2 FVKESK. The CDR3 covers 20 residues.

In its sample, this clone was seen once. The CDR3 is CASSCRVASSYEQYF. As DNA, the CDR3 is TGTGCCAGCAGCTGTCGGGTAGCGAGCTCCTACGAGCAGTACTTC. The J gene is TRBJ2-7, the V gene TRBV5-6, with a possible D match to TRBD2 (5 bases). The V gene's germline CDR1 is SGHDT and CDR2 YYEEEE. V was clipped by 3 bases and J by 0 bases, with 13 bases between them. The CDR3 extends over 15 amino acids.

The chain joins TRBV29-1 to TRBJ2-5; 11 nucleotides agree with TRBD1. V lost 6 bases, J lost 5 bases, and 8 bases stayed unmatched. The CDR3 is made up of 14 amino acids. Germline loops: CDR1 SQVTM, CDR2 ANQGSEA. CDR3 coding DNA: TGCAGCGTCGCGGACAGGGGGCGTAGTGAGACCCAGTACTTC. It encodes CSVADRGRSETQYF. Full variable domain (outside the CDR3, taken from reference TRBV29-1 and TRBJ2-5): SAVISQKPSRDICQRGTSLTIQCQVDSQVTMMFWYRQQPGQSLTLIATANQGSEATYESGFVIDKFPISRPNLTFSTLTVSNMSPEDSSIYLCSVADRGRSETQYFGPGTRLLVL.

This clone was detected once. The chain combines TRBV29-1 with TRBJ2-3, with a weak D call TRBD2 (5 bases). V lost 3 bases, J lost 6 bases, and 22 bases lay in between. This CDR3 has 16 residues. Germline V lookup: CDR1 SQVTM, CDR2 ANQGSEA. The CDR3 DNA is TGCAGCGTTGACCCCCCCTCGGGGAGAGAGAGCGATACGCAGTATTTT. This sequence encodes CSVDPPSGRESDTQYF.